This passage covers 22 T cell receptor beta chains from one sample sequenced in a study of cytomegalovirus exposure and HLA in healthy donors (dated by TCRdb to 2015 to 2018). The library was obtained by the immunoSEQ multiplex PCR assay. The multiplex PCR relied on a mix of 60 forward primers for TCR Vbeta segments and 13 reverse primers for TCR Jbeta segments. Held by TCRdb, this immuneACCESS table contains in-frame sequences only and omits some clones. Under half of the omission traces to an unresolved V gene where checked; the cause of the rest is unknown. For this sample there are more than 80,000 clones; more than 50% appear just once. Of the sample, 15% falls within the top ten clones. The material sequenced was PBMCs. The receptors stem from a woman aged 35 to 49 in good health and CMV-seropositive.

This chain uses TRBV2 with TRBJ2-3; weak D call: TRBD2 (7 bases). With 5 bases removed from V and 2 bases from J, the gap between germline ends came to 14 bases. This CDR3 region has 15 residues. CDR1 SNHLY and CDR2 FYNNEI come from the germline V gene. The CDR3 is CASSRGAGATDTQYF. The CDR3 region has the DNA TGTGCCAGCAGTCGCGGGGCGGGGGCCACAGATACGCAGTATTTT.

In this sample, this clone turned up once. This chain uses TRBV29-1 with TRBJ2-7; the match to TRBD2 covers 13 bases. J lost 0 bases, V lost 4 bases, and 3 bases had no gene match. The germline gives CDR1 SQVTM, CDR2 ANQGSEA. CDR3 length: 15 amino acids. CDR3 loop: CSVALAGGISYEQYF. The CDR3 DNA is TGCAGCGTTGCACTAGCGGGAGGGATCTCCTACGAGCAGTACTTC.

The chain couples TRBV7-7 to TRBJ2-2, with D possibly being TRBD1 (6 bases). Germline V gene sequence: CDR1 SSHAT, CDR2 FNYEAQ (reference sequence). CDR3 length: 14 amino acids. Trimming took off 5 bases at V and 1 base at J, with 8 bases between the two ends. CDR3 coding DNA: TGTGCCAGCAGCCGGGGACAGAACACCGGGGAGCTGTTTTTT. It yields the protein CASSRGQNTGELFF.

Regarding this clone: The same CDR3 also results from other DNA sequences found in this sample. The V call is TRBV6-5, the J call TRBJ1-5; D is possibly TRBD1 (6 bases). Germline CDR1 and CDR2: MNHEY and SVGAGI. V lost 0 bases to trimming and J lost 2 bases, with 8 bases between them. This CDR3 is built from 15 residues. CDR3 sequence: CASSYSNRGNQPQHF. CDR3 in DNA: TGTGCCAGCAGTTACTCGAACAGGGGCAATCAGCCCCAGCATTTT.

This clone appeared a single time. In nucleotides, the CDR3 is TGTGCCAGTAATCCGACTAGTAGGCGGGGGGAGCAGTACTTC. This translates into CASNPTSRRGEQYF. The chain links TRBV2 to TRBJ2-7, with TRBD2 identical over 7 bases. The germline V gene has CDR1 SNHLY and CDR2 FYNNEI. The CDR3 contains 14 residues. Germline trimming cut 9 bases from V and 7 bases from J; bases unmatched to any gene: 15.

The rearrangement joins TRBV9 to TRBJ1-1, with 7 bases identical to TRBD1. Germline assignment: CDR1 SGDLS and CDR2 YYNGEE. CDR3 length: 14 amino acids. Trimming at V came to 0 bases and at J to 4 bases, leaving 3 bases not matched to a gene. CDR3 nucleotide sequence: TGTGCCAGCAGCGTAGTCGGGACAGTCACTGAAGCTTTCTTT. Encoded protein: CASSVVGTVTEAFF. Looking up the rest from reference TRBV9 and TRBJ1-1 gives the full variable domain: DSGVTQTPKHLITATGQRVTLRCSPRSGDLSVYWYQQSLDQGLQFLIQYYNGEERAKGNILERFSAQQFPDLHSELNLSSLELGDSALYFCASSVVGTVTEAFFGQGTRLTVV.

The gene calls are TRBV7-9 and TRBJ2-1, with D perhaps TRBD2 (6 bases). The germline V and J ends were trimmed by 4 bases and 5 bases, with 15 bases remaining between them. This CDR3 has 15 residues. The germline CDR1 and CDR2 sequences are SEHNR and FQNEAQ (reference sequence). CDR3 nucleotides: TGTGCCAGCAGCTCTTCCGGGAGTACCGACAATGAGCAGTTCTTC. It encodes CASSSSGSTDNEQFF.

V gene TRBV18 combines with J gene TRBJ2-7; D gene uncertain. This CDR3 contains 14 residues. The ends were cut back, 2 bases at V and 2 bases at J, with 10 bases in the middle. The germline V gene has CDR1 KGHSH and CDR2 LQKENI. The CDR3 nucleotides read TGTGCCAGCTCACCATTATTGGAGACCTACGAGCAGTACTTC. It yields the protein CASSPLLETYEQYF. Full variable domain (missing parts from reference TRBV18 and TRBJ2-7): NAGVMQNPRHLVRRRGQEARLRCSPMKGHSHVYWYRQLPEEGLKFMVYLQKENIIDESGMPKERFSAEFPKEGPSILRIQQVVRGDSAAYFCASSPLLETYEQYFGPGTRLTVT.

The chain employs TRBV21-1 and TRBJ1-4; the table's D gene call, TRBD1, was not cross checked with the DNA. TRBV21-1 is assigned pseudogene status. There are 22 residues in the CDR3. Here the CDR3 DNA reads TGTGCCAGCAGCAGCCGGGACAGAGGTCCCGGGGCGGAAGGTAACTATCCGGAAAAACTGTTTTTT. Protein sequence: CASSSRDRGPGAEGNYPEKLFF.

V and J are TRBV11-2 and TRBJ2-7, with D tentatively TRBD2 (6 bases). This CDR3 spans 15 amino acids. Trimming took off 4 bases at V and 2 bases at J, with 15 bases between the two ends. Germline CDR1 SGHAT, CDR2 FQNNGV. The CDR3 is CASSSRGLGAYEQYF. The CDR3 DNA reads TGTGCCAGCAGCTCGCGGGGCCTCGGGGCCTACGAGCAGTACTTC.

The chain links TRBV19 to TRBJ2-7; 16 nucleotides line up with TRBD2. Trimming at V came to 7 bases and at J to 0 bases, leaving 9 bases not matched to a gene. CDR3 size: 18 residues. The germline CDR1 and CDR2 sequences are LNHDA and SQIVND (reference sequence). CDR3 loop: CASKGGLAGGPISYEQYF. In nucleotides, the CDR3 is TGTGCCAGTAAAGGGGGACTAGCGGGAGGGCCAATCTCCTACGAGCAGTACTTC.

The V and J genes are TRBV30 and TRBJ1-5, with D possibly matching TRBD1 (5 bases). The germline gives CDR1 GTSNPN, CDR2 SVGIG (reference sequence). The CDR3 is 11 amino acids. V was cut by 0 bases and J by 9 bases, with 6 bases left in between. CDR3 sequence: CAWSVGGPQHF. For the CDR3, the DNA is TGTGCCTGGAGTGTGGGGGGGCCCCAGCATTTT.

This clone was observed a few times. The rearrangement links TRBV30 to TRBJ2-5; no definite D call. With 2 bases removed from V and 5 bases from J, the gap between germline ends came to 12 bases. Per germline, CDR1 GTSNPN and CDR2 SVGIG (reference sequence). The CDR3 runs 13 residues. CDR3 region: CAWSTNSEETQYF. The CDR3 nucleotides read TGTGCCTGGAGTACTAACTCCGAGGAGACCCAGTACTTC.

This chain uses TRBV28 with TRBJ1-1; 8 bases are shared with TRBD1. This CDR3 region has 16 residues. CDR1 MDHEN and CDR2 SYDVKM come from the germline V gene. V lost 8 bases to trimming and J lost 0 bases; unmatched junction nucleotides: 11. CDR3 amino acids: CASRPPRGPMNTEAFF. DNA of the CDR3: TGTGCCAGCCGCCCCCCCAGGGGGCCGATGAACACTGAAGCTTTCTTT.

The chain combines TRBV5-6 with TRBJ2-5; a possible D gene is TRBD1 (6 bases). The ends were cut back, 4 bases at V and 5 bases at J, with 15 bases in the middle. The CDR3 sequence is 14 residues long. Germline V gene data show CDR1 as SGHDT and CDR2 as YYEEEE. DNA of the CDR3: TGTGCCAGCAGCCTCACCAGGGGTTTCGAGACCCAGTACTTC. Protein product: CASSLTRGFETQYF.

This clone was seen more than once but under ten times. The chain couples TRBV9 to TRBJ2-2; TRBD1 matches at 8 bases. The V gene's germline CDR1 is SGDLS and CDR2 YYNGEE. CDR3 length equals 16 residues. Trimming took 5 bases from V and 1 from J; bases not matched to a gene: 7. The CDR3 coding sequence is TGTGCCAGCAGTTCCCCAGGGGGCTTGAACACCGGGGAGCTGTTTTTT. Its protein product is CASSSPGGLNTGELFF.

This clone turned up a few times. The gene calls are TRBV6-1 and TRBJ1-5, with TRBD1 as a possible D gene (5 bases). This CDR3 is 13 amino acids long. The ends were cut back, 4 bases at V and 5 bases at J, with 9 bases in the middle. Looked up from germline, CDR1 is MNHNS and CDR2 is SASEGT. The CDR3 sequence: CASSAQGDQPQHF. CDR3 sequence (DNA): TGTGCCAGCAGTGCGCAGGGCGATCAGCCCCAGCATTTT.

This clone has just a few counts. J is TRBJ1-2 and V is TRBV4-3; 8 bases are a match to TRBD1. The J segment lost 7 bases and the V segment lost 2 bases, leaving 6 bases of the junction unmatched. This CDR3 contains 14 residues. Germline CDR1 LGHNA, CDR2 YSLEER. CDR3 residues: CASSQQTGDSGYTF. Written as DNA, the CDR3 is TGCGCCAGCAGCCAACAGACAGGGGATTCTGGCTACACCTTC.

The chain recombines TRBV20-1 with TRBJ1-2; 7 bases map to TRBD1. This CDR3 is built from 11 residues. V shed 5 bases, J shed 11 bases, and the junction held 8 bases outside the gene matches. Looked up from germline, CDR1 is DFQATT and CDR2 is SNEGSKA (reference sequence). CDR3 sequence reads: CSAGEQGRYTF. In DNA, the CDR3 is TGCAGTGCTGGGGAACAGGGGAGGTACACCTTC.

This clone was observed a few times. The gene calls are TRBV19 and TRBJ1-1; the D is unclear. Germline V gene sequence: CDR1 LNHDA, CDR2 SQIVND (reference sequence). The CDR3 is 13 amino acids. V lost 0 bases to trimming and J lost 8 bases, with 10 bases between them. The CDR3 DNA is TGTGCCAGTAGTATAGAATTGGGCAGGGAAGCTTTCTTT. It specifies CASSIELGREAFF.

This chain uses TRBV7-2 with TRBJ1-4; 8 nucleotides match TRBD1. The CDR3 loop spans 15 amino acids. After removal of 5 bases from V and 6 bases from J, the junction contained 8 bases not matched to a gene. CDR1 is SGHTA, CDR2 FQGNSA, per germline. CDR3 residues: CASSTMQGAHEKLFF. CDR3 coding DNA: TGTGCCAGCAGCACGATGCAGGGGGCGCATGAAAAACTGTTTTTT.

The chain carries TRBV2 and TRBJ1-2; 9 bases are a match to TRBD1. CDR3 length: 15 amino acids. After removal of 3 bases from V and 1 base from J, the junction contained 3 bases not matched to a gene. CDR1 and CDR2 (germline): SNHLY, FYNNEI. Here the CDR3 reads CASSEGTGLNYGYTF. In DNA, the CDR3 is TGTGCCAGCAGTGAGGGGACAGGGCTTAACTATGGCTACACCTTC.